A selection of T cell receptor beta chains follows, all from one sample in a study of beta chain features in type 1 diabetes. Assay used: immunoSEQ multiplex PCR; TCRdb lists only in-frame clones, some missing. The repertoire holds 95,000 to 150,000 clones, with approximately 16% as singletons. What was sequenced was central memory CD4+ T cells from blood. These receptors were collected from a man aged 25-40 years with type 1 diabetes. Both conserved end residues are part of each CDR3. D genes are given only for firm matches. Not every row has a clone size; where given, it reads once, few, many or a size class.

TRBJ2-7,TRBV5-1,-,TRBD1,CASSSGLDSKTGNYEQYF,TGCGCCAGCAGTTCAGGGCTGGACTCGAAGACAGGGAACTACGAGCAGTACTTC
TRBJ2-7,TRBV30,few,TRBD1,CAWGQATYEQYF,TGTGCCTGGGGACAGGCAACCTACGAGCAGTACTTC
TRBJ2-1,TRBV7-2,-,-,CASSLEGPSGKRNEQFF,TGTGCCAGCAGCTTGGAGGGGCCATCAGGGAAGAGGAATGAGCAGTTCTTC
TRBJ1-1,TRBV7-2,few,-,CASSSGLLNTEAFF,TGTGCCAGCAGCTCGGGACTTTTAAACACTGAAGCTTTCTTT
TRBJ2-3,TRBV29-1,few,TRBD2,CSVDRLAGGTDTQYF,TGCAGCGTTGACCGACTAGCGGGGGGCACAGATACGCAGTATTTT
TRBJ1-2,TRBV5-1,-,-,CASSLRDTYGYTF,TGCGCCAGCAGCTTGCGGGATACGTATGGCTACACCTTC
TRBJ2-7,TRBV11-2,few,-,CASSSLALRSYEQYF,TGTGCCAGCAGCTCCCTAGCGTTACGCTCCTACGAGCAGTACTTC
TRBJ1-1,TRBV11-3,-,-,CASSLAAGAVEAFF,TGTGCCAGCAGCTTAGCTGCGGGGGCTGTCGAAGCTTTCTTT
TRBJ1-5,TRBV30,-,-,CAWSPGPGRQPQHF,TGTGCCTGGAGTCCGGGCCCTGGAAGGCAGCCCCAGCATTTT
TRBJ2-3,TRBV6-6,-,TRBD2,CASRRLAGASTDTQYF,TGTGCCAGCAGACGACTAGCGGGGGCTAGCACAGATACGCAGTATTTT
TRBJ2-1,TRBV7-2,-,-,CASSLGRQRSYNEQFF,TGTGCCAGCAGCTTAGGTCGGCAGCGCTCCTACAATGAGCAGTTCTTC
TRBJ1-4,TRBV18,-,TRBD1,CASSPRGQGGEKLFF,TGTGCCAGCTCACCACGGGGACAGGGAGGAGAAAAACTGTTTTTT
TRBJ2-7,TRBV9,many,TRBD2,CASSVDWRGMKQYF,TGTGCCAGCAGCGTAGATTGGCGGGGGATGAAGCAGTACTTC
TRBJ1-5,TRBV4-3,few,-,CASSQDTGGNQPQHF,TGCGCCAGCAGCCAAGATACGGGTGGGAATCAGCCCCAGCATTTT
TRBJ1-1,TRBV2,-,-,CASRRVRTEAFF,TGTGCCAGCAGGAGGGTACGCACTGAAGCTTTCTTT